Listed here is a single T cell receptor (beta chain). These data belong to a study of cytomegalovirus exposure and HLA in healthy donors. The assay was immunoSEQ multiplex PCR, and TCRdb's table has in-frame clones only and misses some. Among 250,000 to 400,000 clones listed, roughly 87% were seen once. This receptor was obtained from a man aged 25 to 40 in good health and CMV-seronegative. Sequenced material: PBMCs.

CDR3 nucleotides: TGCGCCAGCAGTCTAGCGGGGGGGCGGGGCACAGATACGCAGTATTTT. Protein: CASSLAGGRGTDTQYF. The chain combines TRBV10-2 with TRBJ2-3; 12 bases are shared with TRBD2. CDR1 and CDR2 from the germline V gene are WSHSY and SAAADI. Trimming removed 5 bases from V and 1 base from J; junction bases left unmatched: 4. There are 16 residues in the CDR3.